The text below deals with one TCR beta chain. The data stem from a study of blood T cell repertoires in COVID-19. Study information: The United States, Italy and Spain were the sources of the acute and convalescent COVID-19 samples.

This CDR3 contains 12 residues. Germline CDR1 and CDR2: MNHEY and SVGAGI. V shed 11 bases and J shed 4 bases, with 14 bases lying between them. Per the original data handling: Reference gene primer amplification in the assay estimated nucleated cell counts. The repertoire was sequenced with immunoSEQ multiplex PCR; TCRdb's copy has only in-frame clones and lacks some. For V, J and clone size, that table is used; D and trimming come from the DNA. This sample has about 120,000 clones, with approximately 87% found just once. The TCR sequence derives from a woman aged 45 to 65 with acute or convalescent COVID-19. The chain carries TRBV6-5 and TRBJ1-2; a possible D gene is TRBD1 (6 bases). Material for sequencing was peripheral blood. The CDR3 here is CACLDRRYGYTF. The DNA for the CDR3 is TGTGCCTGCCTCGACAGGCGCTATGGCTACACCTTC.